A selection of T cell receptor beta chains follows, all from one sample in a study of OX40 agonist ivuxolimab in advanced cancers. Using immunoSEQ multiplex PCR, the repertoire was profiled, and TCRdb retains in-frame clones only, with some absent. The table lists roughly 70,000 clones, roughly 80% of them singletons. Material: CD4+ or CD8+ T cells sorted from blood, obtained in a trial of the OX40 agonist ivuxolimab. The receptors stem from an adult with an advanced solid tumor such as melanoma, head and neck, liver or kidney cancer. The CDR3 runs from the conserved cysteine through the conserved F or W. A D gene is named only where the DNA matches it firmly. Clone size, where shown, is once, few, many, or a class for clones that have expanded.

d_gene: .
abundance: .
j_gene: TRBJ2-7
v_gene: TRBV10-3
CDR3nt: TGTGCCATCAGTACCTCCGGGATTATGGGGGACTACGAGCAGTACTTC
CDR3aa: CAISTSGIMGDYEQYF

d_gene: TRBD1
abundance: .
j_gene: TRBJ1-1
v_gene: TRBV5-6
CDR3nt: TGTGCCAGCAGCTTTGGGGGCCGGGACAGGGGAATCACTGAAGCTTTCTTT
CDR3aa: CASSFGGRDRGITEAFF

d_gene: .
abundance: once
j_gene: TRBJ1-6
v_gene: TRBV18
CDR3nt: TGTGCCAGCTCACCGGGGTACTATAATTCACCCCTCCACTTT
CDR3aa: CASSPGYYNSPLHF

d_gene: .
abundance: .
j_gene: TRBJ2-1
v_gene: TRBV6-5
CDR3nt: TGTGCCAGCAGTCTAACGAGGGCAGGCGGACAGTTCTTC
CDR3aa: CASSLTRAGGQFF

d_gene: TRBD1
abundance: .
j_gene: TRBJ2-5
v_gene: TRBV13
CDR3nt: TGTGCCAGCAGCCCCGGACAGGGGGACACCCAGTACTTC
CDR3aa: CASSPGQGDTQYF

d_gene: TRBD1
abundance: .
j_gene: TRBJ1-1
v_gene: TRBV7-6
CDR3nt: TGTGCCAGCAGCTCCCAGGGACAGTTGAACACTGAAGCTTTCTTT
CDR3aa: CASSSQGQLNTEAFF

d_gene: .
abundance: .
j_gene: TRBJ2-2
v_gene: TRBV19
CDR3nt: TGTGCCAGTAGTATATCCCGGCGGAACACCGGGGAGCTGTTTTTT
CDR3aa: CASSISRRNTGELFF

d_gene: TRBD1
abundance: .
j_gene: TRBJ1-5
v_gene: TRBV10-1
CDR3nt: TGCGCCAGCAGTGGGACAGGGGATCAGCCCCAGCATTTT
CDR3aa: CASSGTGDQPQHF

d_gene: TRBD2
abundance: .
j_gene: TRBJ2-7
v_gene: TRBV28
CDR3nt: TGTGCCAGCAGGCAGCGGGGGGGCCCCTACGAGCAGTACTTC
CDR3aa: CASRQRGGPYEQYF

d_gene: .
abundance: medium-sized
j_gene: TRBJ2-7
v_gene: TRBV7-9
CDR3nt: TGTGCCAGCAGCTCTACGGAGTCCTACGAGCAGTACTTC
CDR3aa: CASSSTESYEQYF

d_gene: .
abundance: .
j_gene: TRBJ2-4
v_gene: TRBV7-9
CDR3nt: TGTGCCAGCAGCTTGCCAGGGGGAGGGAACGGCAAAAACATTCAGTACTTC
CDR3aa: CASSLPGGGNGKNIQYF